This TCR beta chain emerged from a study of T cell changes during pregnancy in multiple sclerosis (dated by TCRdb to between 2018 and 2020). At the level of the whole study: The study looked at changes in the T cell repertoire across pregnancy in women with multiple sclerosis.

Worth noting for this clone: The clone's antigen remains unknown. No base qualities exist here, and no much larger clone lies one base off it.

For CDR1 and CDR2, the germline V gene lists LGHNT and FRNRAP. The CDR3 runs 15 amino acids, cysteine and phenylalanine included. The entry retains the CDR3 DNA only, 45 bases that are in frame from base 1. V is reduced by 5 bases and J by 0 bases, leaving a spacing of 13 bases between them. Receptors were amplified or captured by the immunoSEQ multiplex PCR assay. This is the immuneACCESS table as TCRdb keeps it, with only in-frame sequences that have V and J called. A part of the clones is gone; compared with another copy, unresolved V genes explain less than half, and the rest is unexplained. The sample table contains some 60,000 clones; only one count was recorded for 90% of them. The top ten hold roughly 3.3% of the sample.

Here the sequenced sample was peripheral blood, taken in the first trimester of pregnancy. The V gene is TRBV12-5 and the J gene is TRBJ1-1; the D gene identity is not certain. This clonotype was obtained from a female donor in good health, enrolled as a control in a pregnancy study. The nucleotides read TGTGCTAGTGGTCCACAAGTTTACATGAACACTGAAGCTTTCTTT. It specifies CASGPQVYMNTEAFF.